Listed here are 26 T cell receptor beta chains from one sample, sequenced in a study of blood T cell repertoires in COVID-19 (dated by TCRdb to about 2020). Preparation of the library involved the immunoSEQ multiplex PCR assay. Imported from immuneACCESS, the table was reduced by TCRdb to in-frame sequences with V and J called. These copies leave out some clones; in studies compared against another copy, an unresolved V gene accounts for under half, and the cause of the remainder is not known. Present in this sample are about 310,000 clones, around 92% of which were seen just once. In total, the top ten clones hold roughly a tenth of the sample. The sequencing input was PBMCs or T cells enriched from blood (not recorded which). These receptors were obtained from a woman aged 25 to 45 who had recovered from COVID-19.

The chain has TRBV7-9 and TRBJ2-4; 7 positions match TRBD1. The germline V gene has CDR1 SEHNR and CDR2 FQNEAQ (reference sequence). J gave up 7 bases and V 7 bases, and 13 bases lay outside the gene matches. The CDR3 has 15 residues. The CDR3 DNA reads TGTGCCAGCACCCTGACAGGGATCGAGGAGAACATTCAGTACTTC. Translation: CASTLTGIEENIQYF.

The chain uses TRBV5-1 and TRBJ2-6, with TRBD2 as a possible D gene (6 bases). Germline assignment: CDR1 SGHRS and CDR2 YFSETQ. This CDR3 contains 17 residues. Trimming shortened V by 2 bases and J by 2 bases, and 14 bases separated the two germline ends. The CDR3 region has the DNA TGCGCCAGCAGCTTACCGGCCGGAGGGACTGGGGCCAACGTCCTGACTTTC. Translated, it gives CASSLPAGGTGANVLTF.

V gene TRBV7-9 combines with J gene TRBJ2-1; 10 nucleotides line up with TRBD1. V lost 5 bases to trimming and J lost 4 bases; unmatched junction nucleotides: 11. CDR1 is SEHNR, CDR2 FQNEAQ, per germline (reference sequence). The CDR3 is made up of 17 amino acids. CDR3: CASSEPVGQGLYNEQFF. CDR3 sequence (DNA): TGTGCCAGCAGCGAGCCCGTGGGACAGGGGCTGTACAATGAGCAGTTCTTC.

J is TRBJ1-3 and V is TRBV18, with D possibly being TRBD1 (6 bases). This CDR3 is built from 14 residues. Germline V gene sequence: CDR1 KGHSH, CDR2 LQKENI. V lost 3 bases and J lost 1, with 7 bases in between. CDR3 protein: CASSPGTSGNTIYF. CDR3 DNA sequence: TGTGCCAGCTCACCGGGGACATCTGGAAACACCATATATTTT.

The CDR3 DNA reads TGTGCCAGCTCCTCGAGAGGGTCCGCCGCTTTCTTT. This codes for CASSSRGSAAFF. This chain connects TRBV18 to TRBJ1-1; D gene uncertain. This CDR3 is built from 12 residues. Trimming removed 6 bases at V and 11 bases at J, with 16 bases between. In germline, CDR1 is KGHSH, CDR2 LQKENI.

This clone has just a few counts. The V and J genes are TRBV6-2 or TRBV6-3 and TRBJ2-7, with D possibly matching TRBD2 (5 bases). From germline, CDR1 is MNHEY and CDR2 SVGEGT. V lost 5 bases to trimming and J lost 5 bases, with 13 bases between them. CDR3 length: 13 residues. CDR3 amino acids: CASSIPPLDEQYF. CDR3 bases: TGTGCCAGCAGTATACCCCCACTAGACGAGCAGTACTTC.

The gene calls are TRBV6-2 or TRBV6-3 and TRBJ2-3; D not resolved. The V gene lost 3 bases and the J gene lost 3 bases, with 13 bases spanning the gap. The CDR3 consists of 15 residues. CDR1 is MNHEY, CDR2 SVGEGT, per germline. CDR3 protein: CASSYMNRRTDTQYF. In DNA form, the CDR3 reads TGTGCCAGCAGTTATATGAACAGACGAACAGATACGCAGTATTTT.

CDR3 sequence reads: CASSQAGLAGNEETQYF. The CDR3 DNA is TGTGCCAGCAGCCAAGCGGGACTAGCGGGAAACGAAGAGACCCAGTACTTC. This chain links TRBV3-1 (or the pseudogene TRBV3-2) with TRBJ2-5; 13 bases match TRBD2. The CDR3 runs 17 residues. Germline loops: CDR1 LGHDT, CDR2 YNNKEL (reference sequence). V gave up 1 base and J gave up 3 bases; unmatched junction bases: 5.

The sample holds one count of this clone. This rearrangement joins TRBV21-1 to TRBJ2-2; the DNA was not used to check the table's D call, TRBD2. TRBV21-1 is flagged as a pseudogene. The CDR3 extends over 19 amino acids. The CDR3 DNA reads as TGTGCCAGCAGCAAAGAGCCTAGCGGGAGGGCCGTGGACACCGGGGAGCTGTTTTTT. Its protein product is CASSKEPSGRAVDTGELFF.

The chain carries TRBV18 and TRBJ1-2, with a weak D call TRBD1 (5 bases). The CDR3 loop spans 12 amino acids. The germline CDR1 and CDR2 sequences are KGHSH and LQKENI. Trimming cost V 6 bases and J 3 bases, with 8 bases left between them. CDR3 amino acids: CASSGRDYGYTF. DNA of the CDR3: TGTGCCAGCTCGGGCAGGGACTATGGCTACACCTTC.

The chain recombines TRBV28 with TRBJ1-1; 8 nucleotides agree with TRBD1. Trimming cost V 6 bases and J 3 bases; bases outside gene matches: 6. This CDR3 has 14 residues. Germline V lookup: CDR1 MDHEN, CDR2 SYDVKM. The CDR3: CASSQGAYHTEAFF. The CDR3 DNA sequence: TGTGCCAGCAGCCAGGGGGCCTATCACACTGAAGCTTTCTTT. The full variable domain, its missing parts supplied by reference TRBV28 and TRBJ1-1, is DVKVTQSSRYLVKRTGEKVFLECVQDMDHENMFWYRQDPGLGLRLIYFSYDVKMKEKGDIPEGYSVSREKKERFSLILESASTNQTSMYLCASSQGAYHTEAFFGQGTRLTVV.

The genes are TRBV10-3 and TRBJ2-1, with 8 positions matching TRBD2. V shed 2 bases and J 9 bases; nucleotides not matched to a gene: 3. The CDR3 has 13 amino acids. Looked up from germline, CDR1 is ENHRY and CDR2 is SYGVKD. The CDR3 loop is CAISEVAGIEQFF. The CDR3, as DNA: TGTGCCATCAGTGAGGTAGCGGGAATTGAGCAGTTCTTC.

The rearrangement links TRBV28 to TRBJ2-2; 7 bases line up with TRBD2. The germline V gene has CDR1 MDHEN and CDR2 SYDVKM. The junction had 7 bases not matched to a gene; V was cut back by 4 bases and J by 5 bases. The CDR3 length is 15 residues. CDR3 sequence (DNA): TGTGCCAGCAGTTGGGGAGGGGACGGGACCGGGGAGCTGTTTTTT. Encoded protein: CASSWGGDGTGELFF.

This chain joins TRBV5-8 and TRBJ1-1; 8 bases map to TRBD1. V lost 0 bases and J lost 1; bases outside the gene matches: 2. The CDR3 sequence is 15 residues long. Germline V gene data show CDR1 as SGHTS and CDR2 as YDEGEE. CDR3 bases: TGTGCCAGCAGCTTGGACGGACAGGGGAACACTGAAGCTTTCTTT. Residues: CASSLDGQGNTEAFF.

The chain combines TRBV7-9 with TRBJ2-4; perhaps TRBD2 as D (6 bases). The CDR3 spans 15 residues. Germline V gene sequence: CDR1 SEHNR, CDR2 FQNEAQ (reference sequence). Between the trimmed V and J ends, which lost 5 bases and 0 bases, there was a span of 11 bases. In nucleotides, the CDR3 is TGTGCCAGCAGCGGTTTGGGGGGAGCCAAAAACATTCAGTACTTC. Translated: CASSGLGGAKNIQYF.

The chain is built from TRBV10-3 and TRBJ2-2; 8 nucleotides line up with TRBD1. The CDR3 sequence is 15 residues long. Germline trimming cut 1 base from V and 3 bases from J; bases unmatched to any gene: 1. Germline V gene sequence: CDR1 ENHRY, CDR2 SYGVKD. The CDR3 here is CAISELGQDTGELFF. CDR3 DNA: TGTGCCATCAGTGAGTTGGGACAGGACACCGGGGAGCTGTTTTTT.

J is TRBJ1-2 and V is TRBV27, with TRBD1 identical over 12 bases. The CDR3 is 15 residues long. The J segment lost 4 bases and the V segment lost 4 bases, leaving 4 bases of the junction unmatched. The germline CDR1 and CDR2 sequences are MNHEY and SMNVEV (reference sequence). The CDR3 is CASSSGQGAIYGYTF. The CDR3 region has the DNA TGTGCCAGCAGTTCGGGACAGGGGGCGATCTATGGCTACACCTTC.

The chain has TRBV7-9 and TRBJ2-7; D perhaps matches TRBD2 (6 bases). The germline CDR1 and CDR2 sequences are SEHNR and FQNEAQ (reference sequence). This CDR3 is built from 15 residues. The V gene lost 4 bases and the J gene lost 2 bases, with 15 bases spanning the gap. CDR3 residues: CASSSPRDWTYEQYF. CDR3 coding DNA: TGTGCCAGCAGCTCCCCGCGGGACTGGACCTACGAGCAGTACTTC.

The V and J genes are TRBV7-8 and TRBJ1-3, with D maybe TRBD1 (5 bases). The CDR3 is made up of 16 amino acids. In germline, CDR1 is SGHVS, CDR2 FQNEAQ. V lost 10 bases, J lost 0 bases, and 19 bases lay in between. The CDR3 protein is CATLPGGRNSGNTIYF. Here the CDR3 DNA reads TGTGCCACCCTTCCCGGGGGACGGAACTCTGGAAACACCATATATTTT.

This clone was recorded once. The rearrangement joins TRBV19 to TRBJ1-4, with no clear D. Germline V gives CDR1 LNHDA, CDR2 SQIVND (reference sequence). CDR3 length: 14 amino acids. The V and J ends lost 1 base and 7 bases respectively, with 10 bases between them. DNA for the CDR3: TGTGCCAGTAGTATAGGAGGGCGGGGTGAAAAACTGTTTTTT. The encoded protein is CASSIGGRGEKLFF.

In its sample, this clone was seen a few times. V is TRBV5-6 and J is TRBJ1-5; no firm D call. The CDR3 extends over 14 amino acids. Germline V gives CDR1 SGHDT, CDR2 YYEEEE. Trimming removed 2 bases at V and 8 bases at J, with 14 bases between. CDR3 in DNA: TGTGCCAGCAGCTTCAGTCCAGGCCAGGAGCCCCAGCATTTT. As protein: CASSFSPGQEPQHF.

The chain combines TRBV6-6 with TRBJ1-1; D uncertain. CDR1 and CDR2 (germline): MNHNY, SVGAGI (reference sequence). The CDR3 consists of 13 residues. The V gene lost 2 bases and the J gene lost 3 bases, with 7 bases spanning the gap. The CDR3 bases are TGTGCCAGCAGTTACACAGATTACACTGAAGCTTTCTTT. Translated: CASSYTDYTEAFF.

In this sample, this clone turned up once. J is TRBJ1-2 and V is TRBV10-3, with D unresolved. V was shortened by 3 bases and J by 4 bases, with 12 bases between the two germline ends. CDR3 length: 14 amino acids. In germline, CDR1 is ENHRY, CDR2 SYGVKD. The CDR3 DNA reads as TGTGCCATCAGTGAACACAGTTCCGTCTATGGCTACACCTTC. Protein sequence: CAISEHSSVYGYTF.

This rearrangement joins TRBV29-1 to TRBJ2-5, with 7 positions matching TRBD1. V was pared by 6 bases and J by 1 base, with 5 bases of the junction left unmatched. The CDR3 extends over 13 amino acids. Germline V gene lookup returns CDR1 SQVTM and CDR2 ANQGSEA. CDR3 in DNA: TGCAGCGTGCATAACAGGGGCCAAGAGACCCAGTACTTC. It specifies CSVHNRGQETQYF.

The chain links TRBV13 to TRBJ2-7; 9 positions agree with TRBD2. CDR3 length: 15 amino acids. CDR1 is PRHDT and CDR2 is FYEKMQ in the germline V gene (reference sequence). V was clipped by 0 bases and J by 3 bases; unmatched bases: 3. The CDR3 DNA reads TGTGCCAGCAGCTTAGGTCTAGCGGGGTACTACGAGCAGTACTTC. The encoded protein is CASSLGLAGYYEQYF.

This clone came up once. The CDR3 region has the DNA TGTGCCAGCTCACCCGGACTAGCGATTTACAATGAGCAGTTCTTC. Protein sequence: CASSPGLAIYNEQFF. This rearrangement joins TRBV18 to TRBJ2-1; TRBD2 matches 9 bases. The germline V gene has CDR1 KGHSH and CDR2 LQKENI. CDR3 length: 15 residues. V shed 3 bases, J shed 4 bases, and the junction held 4 bases outside the gene matches.